One sample yielded the 6 T cell receptor beta chains listed below, sequenced in a study of cytomegalovirus exposure and HLA in healthy donors. A multiplex PCR was run with 60 Vbeta primers and 13 Jbeta primers. Only in-frame clones appear in the TCRdb table, and some are missing; sequencing was by immunoSEQ multiplex PCR. The sample lists about 100,000 clones, nearly 65% occurring once. The specimen was PBMCs. The receptors shown here come from a human donor in good health.

V usage is TRBV7-9 and J usage is TRBJ1-4; D is perhaps TRBD1 (6 bases). Deletions cut 5 bases from V and 8 bases from J, with 12 bases between. Germline values: CDR1 SEHNR, CDR2 FQNEAQ (reference sequence). The CDR3 covers 13 residues. The CDR3 DNA reads TGTGCCAGCAGCGGGACATCCTACGAAAAACTGTTTTTT. Translating it yields CASSGTSYEKLFF.

This clone was detected only a few times. This sequence joins TRBV28 and TRBJ2-4; 9 bases align to TRBD1. The germline CDR1 and CDR2 sequences are MDHEN and SYDVKM. This CDR3 region has 16 residues. Unmatched junction bases numbered 5, after V lost 3 bases and J lost 2 bases. The CDR3 DNA sequence: TGTGCCAGCAGTTTGACCGGGACAGGGACCAAAAACATTCAGTACTTC. As protein: CASSLTGTGTKNIQYF.

The chain recombines TRBV5-1 with TRBJ2-1; TRBD2 matches 9 bases. The length of the CDR3 is 19 residues. Germline assignment: CDR1 SGHRS and CDR2 YFSETQ. V was pared by 0 bases and J by 7 bases, with 17 bases of the junction left unmatched. The CDR3 bases are TGCGCCAGCAGCTTGGCCCTTGTCAAAAGGTTGAGCGGGAGGAATGAGCAGTTCTTC. Residues: CASSLALVKRLSGRNEQFF. Full variable domain (remainder filled in from reference TRBV5-1 and TRBJ2-1): KAGVTQTPRYLIKTRGQQVTLSCSPISGHRSVSWYQQTPGQGLQFLFEYFSETQRNKGNFPGRFSGRQFSNSRSEMNVSTLELGDSALYLCASSLALVKRLSGRNEQFFGPGTRLTVL.

The chain is built from TRBV6-1 and TRBJ1-2; 8 bases are shared with TRBD1. V shed 6 bases, J shed 6 bases, and the junction held 12 bases outside the gene matches. This CDR3 contains 15 residues. CDR1 MNHNS and CDR2 SASEGT come from the germline V gene. This chain's CDR3 is CASRPGQGAYHGYTF. CDR3 sequence (DNA): TGTGCCAGCAGACCCGGACAGGGAGCTTACCATGGCTACACCTTC.

The chain employs TRBV30 and TRBJ2-1, with 14 bases aligning to TRBD2. The V and J ends lost 3 bases and 7 bases, in that order; junction bases with no gene match: 8. This CDR3 spans 16 amino acids. Germline V gene sequence: CDR1 GTSNPN, CDR2 SVGIG (reference sequence). The CDR3 bases are TGTGCCTGGAGCCGACTAGCGGGAGGGCCCTCAAATGAGCAGTTCTTC. It yields the protein CAWSRLAGGPSNEQFF.

This chain joins TRBV4-1 and TRBJ2-2; a possible D gene is TRBD2 (6 bases). V was clipped by 6 bases and J by 3 bases, with 14 bases between them. Germline CDR1 MGHRA, CDR2 YSYEKL. There are 15 residues in the CDR3. CDR3 protein: CASSRGGAYTGELFF. Written as DNA, the CDR3 is TGCGCCAGCAGTAGGGGAGGAGCGTACACCGGGGAGCTGTTTTTT.